The entry below describes one TCR beta chain. The sample belongs to a study of T cell responses to AZD1222 COVID-19 vaccine. Study overall: Second-dose groups at about 4 or about 12 weeks were pooled.

Germline V gives CDR1 SGHRS, CDR2 YFSETQ. V was pared by 0 bases and J by 5 bases, with 1 base of the junction left unmatched. CDR3 length equals 14 residues. The method was immunoSEQ multiplex PCR; TCRdb's version includes in-frame clones alone and lacks a portion of them. The data contain 110,000 or so clones, about 87% of them singletons. The chain joins TRBV5-1 to TRBJ2-1, with 8 bases matching TRBD2. This sequence originates from an adult in good health. The starting material was peripheral blood, obtained on day 0 of AZD1222 vaccination. CDR3 nucleotides: TGCGCCAGCAGCTTGGTACTAGCGGACAATGAGCAGTTCTTC. It codes for CASSLVLADNEQFF.